Below are 6 T cell receptor beta chains sequenced from a single sample in a study of radiation and T cells in renal cell carcinoma. TCRdb's copy holds only in-frame clones and misses some; the assay was immunoSEQ multiplex PCR. Here the sample spans roughly 160,000 clones, about nine tenths being singletons. Time point in this sample: blood 4 weeks post-SBRT, at nephrectomy. Treatment defined: 15 Gy SBRT to primary tumor, nephrectomy 4 weeks later. The specimen was blood, collected from a patient whose treatment included radiotherapy and nephrectomy. Every receptor here comes from a woman aged 50 to 65 with renal cell carcinoma.

The V and J genes are TRBV7-9 and TRBJ1-1; maybe TRBD1 (6 bases). Deletions cut 5 bases from V and 5 bases from J, with 18 bases between. Germline V gene lookup returns CDR1 SEHNR and CDR2 FQNEAQ (reference sequence). The CDR3 totals 15 residues. The CDR3: CASSRVQGEVTEAFF. The CDR3 DNA reads as TGTGCCAGCAGCCGGGTACAGGGAGAGGTTACTGAAGCTTTCTTT.

The rearrangement links TRBV15 to TRBJ1-2, with a possible D match to TRBD1 (5 bases). Germline CDR1 and CDR2: LNHNV and YYDKDF (reference sequence). The CDR3 runs 14 residues. Trimming removed 5 bases from V and 4 bases from J, with 14 bases in between. CDR3 in DNA: TGTGCCACCAGCCCGTCAGGGTACGGCTATGGCTACACCTTC. This sequence encodes CATSPSGYGYGYTF.

This rearrangement joins TRBV6-5 to TRBJ2-1; D possibly matches TRBD1 or TRBD2 (5 bases each). Deletions cut 5 bases from V and 3 bases from J, with 14 bases between. The CDR3 sequence is 15 residues long. Germline assignment: CDR1 MNHEY and CDR2 SVGAGI. The CDR3 here is CASSKSGTFYNEQFF. The CDR3 nucleotides are TGTGCCAGCAGTAAATCCGGGACGTTCTACAATGAGCAGTTCTTC.

This clone was observed a single time. The chain combines TRBV7-9 with TRBJ1-1; 7 bases are a match to TRBD1. Per the germline V gene, CDR1 is SEHNR and CDR2 is FQNEAQ (reference sequence). V lost 5 bases and J lost 3; bases outside the gene matches: 6. This CDR3 is built from 14 residues. The CDR3 DNA reads as TGTGCCAGCAGCCTACAGGGGAGGGACACTGAAGCTTTCTTT. Protein sequence: CASSLQGRDTEAFF.

The chain joins TRBV5-5 to TRBJ2-2; D not resolved. Germline CDR1 and CDR2: SGHKS and YYEKEE (reference sequence). The CDR3 spans 13 residues. V was cut by 4 bases and J by 5 bases, with 9 bases left in between. DNA for the CDR3: TGTGCCAGCAGCGCTCCTGGAACCGGGGAGCTGTTTTTT. This encodes CASSAPGTGELFF.

The chain joins TRBV18 to TRBJ1-5, with D possibly TRBD1 on 5 matching bases. The ends were cut back, 0 bases at V and 4 bases at J, with 10 bases in the middle. The CDR3 spans 15 residues. The germline CDR1 and CDR2 sequences are KGHSH and LQKENI. CDR3 amino acids: CASSPPETENQPQHF. The DNA of the CDR3 is TGTGCCAGCTCACCACCGGAGACAGAGAATCAGCCCCAGCATTTT.